One TCR beta chain is described in this entry. In the study's own analysis: Amplification of reference gene primers provided the estimated nucleated cell counts. The data were produced by immunoSEQ multiplex PCR, yet TCRdb's version contains in-frame clones alone and is incomplete. V, J and clone size are taken as reported in that table, and D and trimming were inferred from the DNA itself. The profile shows 250,000 to 300,000 clones, about 73% of them singletons. This sample was taken from a study of blood T cell repertoires in COVID-19. Study-wide context: COVID-19 samples, acute and convalescent, were from the United States, Italy and Spain. T cells, B-cell-depleted T cells, or PBMCs provided the cDNA or gDNA that served as material.

Trimming removed 2 bases from V and 5 bases from J, with 12 bases in between. The CDR3 is 14 residues long. Germline V gene data show CDR1 as SGHTA and CDR2 as FQGNSA. The sequenced sample was peripheral blood. The rearrangement uses TRBV7-2 and TRBJ1-2; D is ambiguous. This TCR was sampled from an elderly woman with acute or convalescent COVID-19. The CDR3 loop reads CASSLTPDLYGYTF. The CDR3, as DNA: TGTGCCAGCAGCTTAACTCCTGATTTATATGGCTACACCTTC.